These 32 T cell receptor beta chains share one sample of origin, sequenced in a study of cytomegalovirus exposure and HLA in healthy donors. This PCR relied on a set of 60 Vbeta primers and 13 Jbeta primers. Sequencing was performed with immunoSEQ multiplex PCR; in TCRdb, only in-frame clones are kept and a portion is missing. Among roughly 140,000 clones, more than 75% were seen once, and the ten largest hold roughly 3.6%. The sample taken for sequencing was PBMCs. These TCRs come from a human donor in good health.

The V gene is TRBV2, the J gene TRBJ2-1, with 9 bases identical to TRBD2. V trimming: 8 bases; J trimming: 2 bases; junction bases outside the gene matches: 1. Germline V gene data show CDR1 as SNHLY and CDR2 as FYNNEI. The CDR3 sequence is 13 residues long. The CDR3 here is CASGTSPYNEQFF. The CDR3 nucleotides are TGTGCCAGCGGGACTAGCCCCTACAATGAGCAGTTCTTC.

The rearrangement uses TRBV19 and TRBJ2-1, with D uncertain. This CDR3 has 14 amino acids. Trimming removed 7 bases from V and 2 bases from J, with 12 bases in between. In germline, CDR1 is LNHDA, CDR2 SQIVND (reference sequence). The CDR3 reads CASTLDDTYNEQFF. The CDR3 nucleotides are TGTGCCAGTACCCTAGACGATACCTACAATGAGCAGTTCTTC. Together with reference TRBV19 and TRBJ2-1, the CDR3 gives the full variable domain: DGGITQSPKYLFRKEGQNVTLSCEQNLNHDAMYWYRQDPGQGLRLIYYSQIVNDFQKGDIAEGYSVSREKKESFPLTVTSAQKNPTAFYLCASTLDDTYNEQFFGPGTRLTVL.

The rearrangement joins TRBV2 to TRBJ1-5, with a tentative D call TRBD1 (5 bases). The CDR3 is 12 amino acids. The V end was cut by 7 bases, the J end by 3 bases, with 7 bases between. Per germline, CDR1 SNHLY and CDR2 FYNNEI. CDR3 DNA: TGTGCCAGCAAGGGGAACAATCAGCCCCAGCATTTT. It codes for CASKGNNQPQHF.

The chain recombines TRBV7-9 with TRBJ2-1; 12 bases match TRBD2. The CDR3 runs 16 residues. Germline CDR1 and CDR2: SEHNR and FQNEAQ (reference sequence). The V segment lost 4 bases and the J segment 7 bases; nucleotides outside the gene matches: 8. CDR3: CASSSLTSGRKNEQFF. CDR3 in DNA: TGTGCCAGCAGCTCGCTGACTAGCGGGAGAAAGAATGAGCAGTTCTTC.

The chain joins TRBV5-6 to TRBJ2-2, with a possible D match to TRBD1 (6 bases). The CDR3 runs to 14 residues. V lost 4 bases and J lost 6, with 13 bases in between. Germline assignment: CDR1 SGHDT and CDR2 YYEEEE. CDR3 region: CASSAEQGSGELFF. The CDR3 DNA reads TGTGCCAGCAGCGCCGAACAGGGTTCCGGGGAGCTGTTTTTT.

CDR3 amino acids: CASSLTRSNEQFF. The DNA for the CDR3 is TGTGCCAGCAGCTTGACTAGGAGCAATGAGCAGTTCTTC. This chain connects TRBV5-4 to TRBJ2-1; perhaps TRBD2 as D (5 bases). Trimming left V 1 base short and J 6 bases short, with 8 bases between. Looked up from germline, CDR1 is SGHNT and CDR2 is YYREEE (reference sequence). The CDR3 spans 13 residues.

The V gene is TRBV4-2, the J gene TRBJ2-1; tentatively, D is TRBD2 (6 bases). The ends were cut back, 1 base at V and 4 bases at J, with 17 bases in the middle. CDR3 length equals 17 residues. Germline loops: CDR1 LGHNA, CDR2 YNFKEQ. CDR3 sequence (DNA): TGTGCCAGCAGCCAAGCGGGGAACGCGGGGATGTACAATGAGCAGTTCTTC. Its protein product is CASSQAGNAGMYNEQFF.

This chain uses TRBV19 with TRBJ2-1; D may be TRBD1 (6 bases). The CDR3 extends over 15 amino acids. Germline V gene data show CDR1 as LNHDA and CDR2 as SQIVND (reference sequence). V was trimmed by 4 bases and J by 9 bases, leaving 19 bases between them. The CDR3 loop is CASSRDTAQDGEQFF. CDR3 nucleotide sequence: TGTGCCAGTAGTAGGGACACTGCTCAGGATGGTGAGCAGTTCTTC.

The chain is built from TRBV11-1 and TRBJ2-1; maybe TRBD1 (7 bases). The V and J ends lost 2 bases and 7 bases respectively, with 18 bases between them. There are 16 residues in the CDR3. Germline loops: CDR1 SGHAT, CDR2 FQDESV (reference sequence). CDR3 in DNA: TGTGCCAGCAGCTTATCGATCGGGGGACAGTGGAATGAGCAGTTCTTC. This translates into CASSLSIGGQWNEQFF.

The chain combines TRBV27 with TRBJ1-6; D uncertain. The germline V gene encodes CDR1 MNHEY and CDR2 SMNVEV (reference sequence). Between the trimmed V and J ends, which lost 8 bases and 10 bases, there was a span of 15 bases. This CDR3 is built from 13 residues. This chain's CDR3 is CASSQGRRSPLHF. CDR3 in DNA: TGTGCCAGCTCACAAGGGAGGAGGTCACCCCTCCACTTT.

The rearrangement joins TRBV28 to TRBJ1-4, with D possibly matching TRBD1 (6 bases). Germline V gene data show CDR1 as MDHEN and CDR2 as SYDVKM. This CDR3 is 15 amino acids long. Trimming removed 5 bases at V and 1 base at J, with 11 bases between. In DNA, the CDR3 is TGTGCCAGCAGTCCGTCACAGGGAACTAATGAAAAACTGTTTTTT. Encoded protein: CASSPSQGTNEKLFF.

The V call is TRBV7-2, the J call TRBJ1-6, with D possibly matching TRBD1 (5 bases). Per the germline V gene, CDR1 is SGHTA and CDR2 is FQGNSA. The CDR3 covers 16 residues. With 6 bases removed from V and 0 bases from J, the gap between germline ends came to 12 bases. CDR3 sequence reads: CASSSRQSSYNSPLHF. CDR3 in DNA: TGTGCCAGCAGTTCTCGACAGAGCTCCTATAATTCACCCCTCCACTTT.

The rearrangement joins TRBV27 to TRBJ1-2; TRBD1 aligns across 10 bases. In germline, CDR1 is MNHEY, CDR2 SMNVEV (reference sequence). This CDR3 comprises 14 residues. V was pared by 6 bases and J by 5 bases, with 6 bases of the junction left unmatched. The CDR3 nucleotides read TGTGCCAGCAGGTGGACAGGGGGGGAATATGGCTACACCTTC. As protein: CASRWTGGEYGYTF.

The table lists this clone with a few counts. The DNA of the CDR3 is TGTGCCAGCAGCTTGTTTGTAGCTAACACTGAAGCTTTCTTT. Translation gives CASSLFVANTEAFF. The chain uses TRBV5-4 and TRBJ1-1, with D uncertain. V was trimmed by 1 base and J by 2 bases, leaving 9 bases between them. This CDR3 is built from 14 residues. CDR1 SGHNT and CDR2 YYREEE come from the germline V gene (reference sequence). Drawing the rest from reference TRBV5-4 and TRBJ1-1, the complete variable domain is ETGVTQSPTHLIKTRGQQVTLRCSSQSGHNTVSWYQQALGQGPQFIFQYYREEENGRGNFPPRFSGLQFPNYSSELNVNALELDDSALYLCASSLFVANTEAFFGQGTRLTVV.

Here the CDR3 reads CSAEDISGELFF. The CDR3 nucleotides are TGCAGCGCCGAGGACATCTCCGGGGAGCTGTTTTTT. The chain couples TRBV29-1 to TRBJ2-2; D may be TRBD1 (5 bases). V was shortened by 7 bases and J by 6 bases, with 12 bases between the two germline ends. Germline values: CDR1 SQVTM, CDR2 ANQGSEA. This CDR3 is built from 12 residues.

The rearrangement links TRBV19 to TRBJ2-3; 12 nucleotides agree with TRBD1. CDR3 length: 14 residues. The trim removed 4 bases at V and 7 bases at J, leaving 3 bases unmatched. Germline V lookup: CDR1 LNHDA, CDR2 SQIVND (reference sequence). The CDR3 sequence: CASSTGQGANTQYF. CDR3 sequence (DNA): TGTGCCAGTAGTACGGGACAGGGGGCCAATACGCAGTATTTT.

V usage is TRBV11-1 and J usage is TRBJ2-7; the match to TRBD2 covers 11 bases. Trimming at V came to 4 bases and at J to 5 bases, leaving 7 bases not matched to a gene. CDR3 length: 15 residues. The V gene's germline CDR1 is SGHAT and CDR2 FQDESV (reference sequence). Written as DNA, the CDR3 is TGTGCCAGCAGCTCCAGACTAGCGGGGATGAACGAGCAGTACTTC. Encoded protein: CASSSRLAGMNEQYF. Complete variable domain (other parts from reference TRBV11-1 and TRBJ2-7): EAEVAQSPRYKITEKSQAVAFWCDPISGHATLYWYRQILGQGPELLVQFQDESVVDDSQLPKDRFSAERLKGVDSTLKIQPAELGDSAMYLCASSSRLAGMNEQYFGPGTRLTVT.

The chain carries TRBV19 and TRBJ1-2, with D tentatively TRBD1 (5 bases). V was pared by 11 bases and J by 6 bases, with 13 bases between. This CDR3 is built from 11 residues. CDR1 LNHDA and CDR2 SQIVND come from the germline V gene (reference sequence). The CDR3 spells CASYWGDGYTF. The CDR3 bases are TGTGCCTCCTATTGGGGGGATGGCTACACCTTC.

The chain carries TRBV5-4 and TRBJ2-1; 15 nucleotides agree with TRBD2. V was clipped by 4 bases and J by 7 bases; unmatched bases: 6. Germline V gene sequence: CDR1 SGHNT, CDR2 YYREEE (reference sequence). CDR3 length: 16 amino acids. The CDR3 sequence: CASSAGGLAGGNEQFF. CDR3 DNA sequence: TGTGCCAGCAGCGCGGGCGGACTAGCGGGGGGGAATGAGCAGTTCTTC.

The CDR3: CASSFGQGGEKLFF. CDR3 DNA sequence: TGTGCCAGCAGCTTCGGACAGGGAGGAGAAAAACTGTTTTTT. J is TRBJ1-4 and V is TRBV11-1; 8 bases fit TRBD1. Germline values: CDR1 SGHAT, CDR2 FQDESV (reference sequence). V lost 3 bases to trimming and J lost 8 bases; unmatched junction nucleotides: 5. The CDR3 is made up of 14 amino acids.

The chain joins TRBV19 to TRBJ2-5; D is perhaps TRBD2 (6 bases). V dropped 6 bases and J dropped 5 bases, with 16 bases sitting between them. This CDR3 contains 14 residues. The germline gives CDR1 LNHDA, CDR2 SQIVND (reference sequence). The CDR3 DNA reads TGTGCCAGTAGCCGCCGGAGGGAAGTGGAGACCCAGTACTTC. It encodes CASSRRREVETQYF.

The V and J genes are TRBV6-5 and TRBJ1-5; possibly TRBD1 for D (5 bases). Germline V CDR1 and CDR2: MNHEY, SVGAGI. CDR3 length equals 14 residues. The V and J ends lost 0 bases and 6 bases respectively, with 9 bases between them. The CDR3 coding sequence is TGTGCCAGCAGTTACTCCGAAGGGGCTCAGCCCCAGCATTTT. Protein product: CASSYSEGAQPQHF.

V is TRBV11-3 and J is TRBJ1-4; 7 positions agree with TRBD1. The junction had 6 bases not matched to a gene; V was cut back by 4 bases and J by 7 bases. In germline, CDR1 is SGHNT, CDR2 YENEEA. This CDR3 spans 14 amino acids. For the CDR3, the DNA is TGTGCCAGCAGCTACAGGGGTCAGGGTGAAAAACTGTTTTTT. Its translation is CASSYRGQGEKLFF.

This sequence joins TRBV5-8 and TRBJ1-1; D is undetermined. Germline-derived CDR1 and CDR2 are SGHTS and YDEGEE. This CDR3 contains 12 residues. The V end lost 2 bases, the J end lost 7 bases, and 9 bases lay between the germline ends. CDR3 sequence reads: CASSFRSLEAFF. The CDR3, as DNA: TGTGCCAGCAGCTTTCGGAGCCTTGAAGCTTTCTTT. Filled out from reference TRBV5-8 and TRBJ1-1, the complete variable domain reads EAGVTQSPTHLIKTRGQQATLRCSPISGHTSVYWYQQALGLGLQFLLWYDEGEERNRGNFPPRFSGRQFPNYSSELNVNALELEDSALYLCASSFRSLEAFFGQGTRLTVV.

V usage is TRBV5-1 and J usage is TRBJ2-2; a weak D match, TRBD2 (6 bases). CDR3 length: 15 amino acids. Between the trimmed V and J ends, which lost 7 bases and 2 bases, there was a span of 15 bases. The germline V gene encodes CDR1 SGHRS and CDR2 YFSETQ. As DNA, the CDR3 is TGCGCCAGCGTCGCGGCGGGACTCAACACCGGGGAGCTGTTTTTT. It codes for CASVAAGLNTGELFF.

The rearrangement joins TRBV30 to TRBJ1-1; D is unresolved. The V end was cut by 4 bases, the J end by 1 base, with 10 bases between. The CDR3 has 13 amino acids. The germline gives CDR1 GTSNPN, CDR2 SVGIG (reference sequence). In nucleotides, the CDR3 is TGTGCCTGGACCCGACGGGGGAACACTGAAGCTTTCTTT. Its protein is CAWTRRGNTEAFF.

This clone was seen a handful of times. The genes are TRBV11-2 and TRBJ2-3; D call uncertain. The length of the CDR3 is 13 residues. Germline lookup yields CDR1 SGHAT and CDR2 FQNNGV. Trimming shortened V by 2 bases and J by 3 bases, and 6 bases separated the two germline ends. Here the CDR3 reads CASSLIRTDTQYF. The CDR3 DNA sequence: TGTGCCAGCAGCTTAATTAGAACAGATACGCAGTATTTT.

The gene calls are TRBV9 and TRBJ2-1; TRBD2 agrees at 8 bases. The CDR3 spans 15 residues. V gave up 0 bases and J gave up 4 bases; unmatched junction bases: 3. Germline-derived CDR1 and CDR2 are SGDLS and YYNGEE. The CDR3, as DNA: TGTGCCAGCAGCGTAGGCGGGACTAGATACAATGAGCAGTTCTTC. Its translation is CASSVGGTRYNEQFF.

This chain links TRBV12-5 with TRBJ2-5, with 16 bases matching TRBD2. The length of the CDR3 is 17 residues. Germline V gene sequence: CDR1 LGHNT, CDR2 FRNRAP. V shed 5 bases, J shed 3 bases, and the junction held 6 bases outside the gene matches. The CDR3 bases are TGTGCTAGTGGTACGGGACTAGCGGGGGGGCCAGAAGAGACCCAGTACTTC. Translation gives CASGTGLAGGPEETQYF.

The rearrangement joins TRBV7-3 to TRBJ1-3, with 7 bases fitting TRBD1. Germline V gives CDR1 SGHTA, CDR2 FQGTGA. The CDR3 totals 15 residues. J was trimmed by 2 bases and V by 3 bases; bases with no gene match: 4. CDR3 residues: CASSLSGGTGNTIYF. The CDR3 nucleotides read TGTGCCAGCAGCTTGTCAGGGGGGACTGGAAACACCATATATTTT.

The chain recombines TRBV6-1 with TRBJ2-5, with 14 bases matching TRBD2. CDR1 MNHNS and CDR2 SASEGT come from the germline V gene. The CDR3 is 15 amino acids. V was clipped by 6 bases and J by 1 base; unmatched bases: 1. The CDR3, as DNA: TGTGCCAGCAGCGGGACTAGCGGGGGCCAAGAGACCCAGTACTTC. This sequence encodes CASSGTSGGQETQYF.

This clone showed up just a few times. The rearrangement uses TRBV6-6 and TRBJ1-5; perhaps TRBD1 as D (6 bases). Germline V CDR1 and CDR2: MNHNY, SVGAGI (reference sequence). Trimming shortened V by 6 bases and J by 4 bases, and 7 bases separated the two germline ends. There are 12 residues in the CDR3. CDR3 DNA: TGTGCCAGCAGGACAGGTAATCAGCCCCAGCATTTT. Protein sequence: CASRTGNQPQHF.